One and the same sample provided the 8 T cell receptor beta chains below, sequenced in a study of blood T cells in healthy people across ages. With a J-beta primer mix and a sample-barcoded 5' primer, a second PCR ran 7 to 11 cycles. TCRdb analysed the 5' RACE reads with MiXCR anew, one entry per CDR3 protein. Among roughly 2 million distinct CDR3 sequences listed, approximately 50% were seen once. The specimen was blood. The receptor set was obtained from a woman aged 40 to 50 in good health.

This clonotype was seen more than once but under ten times. The chain couples TRBV5-5 to TRBJ1-1, with D perhaps matching TRBD1 (5 bases). The ends were cut back, 4 bases at V and 6 bases at J, with 13 bases in the middle. CDR1 and CDR2 (germline): SGHKS, YYEKEE (reference sequence). CDR3 length equals 13 residues. Here the CDR3 reads CASSPRQGAEAFF. The CDR3 DNA reads as TGTGCCAGCAGCCCCCGGCAGGGCGCTGAAGCTTTCTTT.

The chain has TRBV6-1 and TRBJ2-7, with TRBD1 identical over 7 bases. The last part of the DNA fits TRBJ2-5 better; the J call may be wrong. This CDR3 region has 18 residues. The germline CDR1 and CDR2 sequences are MNHNS and SASEGT. CDR3 DNA: TGTGCCAGCAGTGAACAACCCGGGACAGTTCAACTCCAAGAGACCCAGTACTTC. Protein product: CASSEQPGTVQLQETQYF.

The chain links TRBV6-2 or TRBV6-3 to TRBJ1-2; D not resolved. Germline CDR1 is MNHEY and CDR2 is SVGEGT. CDR3 length: 12 amino acids. V gave up 1 base and J gave up 7 bases, with 7 bases separating them. The CDR3 DNA is TGTGCCAGCAGTTACTGGGCGGTTGGCTACACCTTC. Translating gives CASSYWAVGYTF.

The rearrangement links TRBV10-2 to TRBJ2-5, with a tentative D call TRBD1 (6 bases). The end of the DNA fits TRBJ2-7 better, so the J call may be wrong. CDR1 is WSHSY, CDR2 SAAADI, per germline. The CDR3 has 14 amino acids. Here the CDR3 reads CASTGRGSTYEQYF. The CDR3 bases are TGCGCCAGCACCGGAAGGGGGTCCACCTACGAGCAGTACTTC.

This clonotype was detected only a few times. The chain couples TRBV27 to TRBJ2-1, with 9 bases aligning to TRBD2. The V gene's germline CDR1 is MNHEY and CDR2 SMNVEV (reference sequence). The CDR3 length is 16 residues. V trimming: 5 bases; J trimming: 8 bases; junction bases outside the gene matches: 13. CDR3 sequence reads: CASSTPPGLASDEQFF. CDR3 DNA sequence: TGTGCCAGCAGTACACCCCCGGGACTAGCAAGCGATGAGCAGTTCTTC.

V and J are TRBV6-6 and TRBJ2-5; D might be TRBD1 (6 bases). V lost 1 base to trimming and J lost 7 bases, with 22 bases between them. The CDR3 consists of 17 residues. Germline V CDR1 and CDR2: MNHNY, SVGAGI (reference sequence). The DNA of the CDR3 is TGTGCCAGCAGTTACTTTAACTCCGGGACACTCGGTGGGACCCAGTACTTC. It encodes CASSYFNSGTLGGTQYF.

The chain employs TRBV6-1 and TRBJ1-1, with D perhaps TRBD1 (5 bases). Trimming took 6 bases from V and 3 from J, leaving 14 bases between them. The CDR3 runs 14 residues. Germline-derived CDR1 and CDR2 are MNHNS and SASEGT. Written as DNA, the CDR3 is TGTGCCAGCAGAACAAGGCGGGGGTACACTGAAGCTTTCTTT. The encoded protein is CASRTRRGYTEAFF.

This sequence joins TRBV12-3 or TRBV12-4 and TRBJ2-7; TRBD2 is a possible D gene (6 bases). V shed 5 bases and J shed 0 bases, with 11 bases lying between them. CDR3 length: 14 residues. This CDR3 is CASSPPTSSYEQYF. The DNA for the CDR3 is TGTGCCAGCAGTCCGCCGACTAGCTCCTACGAGCAGTACTTC.